The clone carrying this TCR beta chain was observed once. Measured with immunoSEQ multiplex PCR; TCRdb has only the in-frame clones, and not every one. The sample holds roughly 200,000 clones, approximately 80% seen once. V was pared by 0 bases and J by 9 bases, with 13 bases between. Germline loops: CDR1 SQVTM, CDR2 ANQGSEA. This CDR3 contains 13 residues. These data are taken from a study of blood T cell repertoires in COVID-19. Study in general: T cells, B-cell-depleted T cells, or PBMCs supplied cDNA or gDNA.

The clonotype was recovered from a man aged 35 to 55 who had recovered from COVID-19. Material for sequencing was PBMCs or T cells enriched from blood (not recorded which). The chain uses TRBV29-1 and TRBJ2-3; TRBD1 is a possible D gene (6 bases). The CDR3 DNA sequence: TGCAGCGTTGAAGAACCGGGACACGCCACGCAGTATTTT. Amino acid sequence: CSVEEPGHATQYF.